Each of the 30 T cell receptor beta chains below was sequenced from the same sample in a study of prognosis after radiotherapy for stage I lung cancer. Amplification of TCR beta CDR3 from genomic DNA used two-round multiplex PCR. Primers were specific to each TRBV and TRBJ gene in first-round PCR. TCRdb ran MiXCR on the multiplex PCR reads and lists one entry per CDR3 protein. The data show tens of thousands of distinct CDR3 sequences, around 27% seen once. Specimen: PBMCs, collected before or after stereotactic body radiation therapy (not recorded which). All receptors come from a donor over 45 with non-small cell lung cancer.

This clonotype has more than one count but fewer than ten. The chain combines TRBV5-4 with TRBJ2-2; 9 positions agree with TRBD1. The J segment lost 0 bases and the V segment lost 4 bases, leaving 4 bases of the junction unmatched. This CDR3 is built from 16 residues. CDR1 is SGHNT and CDR2 is YYREEE in the germline V gene (reference sequence). The CDR3 DNA reads as TGTGCCAGCAGCACGGGACAGGGCACGAACACCGGGGAGCTGTTTTTT. Protein product: CASSTGQGTNTGELFF.

This clonotype was seen ten or more times. The CDR3 loop is CAWRPKGVGSNQPQHF. The CDR3 nucleotides are TGTGCCTGGAGGCCTAAAGGTGTCGGAAGCAATCAGCCCCAGCATTTT. The chain recombines TRBV30 with TRBJ1-5; unclear D gene. Germline V gene data show CDR1 as GTSNPN and CDR2 as SVGIG (reference sequence). The CDR3 is 16 amino acids. The V and J ends lost 3 bases and 1 base respectively, with 16 bases between them.

A remark on this clonotype: With only one base between it and a far larger clone, this is likely a read error. This chain connects TRBV7-3 to TRBJ2-3, with D hard to call. V lost 1 base and J lost 5, with 7 bases in between. This CDR3 is built from 13 residues. Germline lookup yields CDR1 SGHTA and CDR2 FQGTGA. CDR3: CASSLIPGDTQYF. CDR3 DNA: TGTGCCAGCAGCTTAATTCCAGGAGATACGCAGTATTTT.

The V and J genes are TRBV5-4 and TRBJ2-7, with 10 bases matching TRBD2. The CDR3 length is 16 residues. Germline CDR1 is SGHNT and CDR2 is YYREEE (reference sequence). The V and J ends lost 4 bases and 3 bases, in that order; junction bases with no gene match: 10. CDR3 in amino acids: CASSGAGTSVIYEQYF. The DNA of the CDR3 is TGTGCCAGCAGCGGGGCCGGGACTAGCGTCATCTACGAGCAGTACTTC. Full variable domain (missing parts from reference TRBV5-4 and TRBJ2-7): ETGVTQSPTHLIKTRGQQVTLRCSSQSGHNTVSWYQQALGQGPQFIFQYYREEENGRGNFPPRFSGLQFPNYSSELNVNALELDDSALYLCASSGAGTSVIYEQYFGPGTRLTVT.

V gene TRBV7-2 combines with J gene TRBJ1-1; D is possibly TRBD1 (6 bases). CDR3 size: 15 residues. The V and J ends lost 2 bases and 5 bases respectively, with 15 bases between them. Looked up from germline, CDR1 is SGHTA and CDR2 is FQGNSA. The CDR3 bases are TGTGCCAGCAGCTTAAGGCCGGCAGGGGTAACTGAAGCTTTCTTT. This encodes CASSLRPAGVTEAFF.

Concerning this clonotype: Since a much larger clone is just one base distant, this may be a read error. This chain joins TRBV20-1 and TRBJ2-7; 8 nucleotides agree with TRBD2. CDR1 and CDR2 (germline): DFQATT, SNEGSKA (reference sequence). The CDR3 spans 14 residues. J gave up 3 bases and V 3 bases, and 7 bases lay outside the gene matches. Here the CDR3 DNA reads TGCAGTGCTAGTCATAGCGGGGTCGGCTACGAGCAGTACTTC. Translated: CSASHSGVGYEQYF.

This chain uses TRBV6-2 or TRBV6-3 with TRBJ1-5, with 11 positions matching TRBD1. In germline, CDR1 is MNHEY, CDR2 SVGEGT. The CDR3 has 16 residues. V was clipped by 7 bases and J by 6 bases; unmatched bases: 11. The CDR3 spells CASISYGQGACQPQHF. In nucleotides, the CDR3 is TGTGCCAGCATTTCTTATGGACAGGGGGCATGTCAGCCCCAGCATTTT.

Comment on this clonotype: A read error likely explains this, since a far larger clone differs by one base. J is TRBJ1-5 and V is TRBV6-4; D is undetermined. Trimming took 4 bases from V and 7 from J, leaving 8 bases between them. The CDR3 sequence is 12 residues long. Germline values: CDR1 MRHNA, CDR2 SNTAGT. The CDR3 DNA reads as TGTGCCAGCAGTGGGAAGGGACAGCCCCAGCATTTT. The encoded protein is CASSGKGQPQHF.

As concerns this clonotype: Given a far larger clone just one base away, this is likely a sequencing read error. V gene TRBV6-5 combines with J gene TRBJ2-3; D not certain. CDR1 is MNHEY, CDR2 SVGAGI, per germline. CDR3 length: 16 amino acids. Trimming left V 4 bases short and J 2 bases short, with 16 bases between. CDR3 coding DNA: TGTGCCAGCAGTTTATCGAGGAGCCTGTCCACAGATACGCAGTATTTT. Translating it yields CASSLSRSLSTDTQYF.

Details on this clonotype: A read error likely explains this, since a far larger clone differs by one base. The gene calls are TRBV6-2 or TRBV6-3 and TRBJ2-5; 15 nucleotides agree with TRBD2. The CDR3 covers 14 residues. With 4 bases clipped from V and 11 bases from J, the junction kept 5 bases outside the gene matches. The germline gives CDR1 MNHEY, CDR2 SVGEGT. CDR3 bases: TGTGCCAGCAGTTGGACTAGCGGGGGGGATGAGCAGTACTTC. It specifies CASSWTSGGDEQYF.

With respect to this clonotype: This likely stems from a read error, as it lies one base from a far larger clone. The V and J genes are TRBV6-8 and TRBJ1-2; D gene unclear. This CDR3 comprises 16 residues. The V gene's germline CDR1 is MNHGY and CDR2 SAAAGT. With 0 bases removed from V and 0 bases from J, the gap between germline ends came to 11 bases. The CDR3 protein is CASSYSDISANYGYTF. In DNA, the CDR3 is TGTGCCAGCAGTTACTCAGATATTTCAGCTAACTATGGCTACACCTTC.

The genes are TRBV7-9 and TRBJ2-4; no clear D gene. The germline gives CDR1 SEHNR, CDR2 FQNEAQ (reference sequence). The CDR3 is 11 residues long. V dropped 1 base and J dropped 12 bases, with 7 bases sitting between them. CDR3 DNA sequence: TGTGCCAGCAGCTTAGGCACGGGTCAGTACTTC. This gives the protein CASSLGTGQYF.

This clonotype was detected many times. This chain joins TRBV6-1 and TRBJ1-4; TRBD1 agrees at 7 bases. The CDR3 has 17 residues. V shed 6 bases, J shed 8 bases, and the junction held 18 bases outside the gene matches. Germline CDR1 MNHNS, CDR2 SASEGT. CDR3 DNA: TGTGCCAGCAGCCTGAACCCCGACAGGGCCCGCGGGGAAAAACTGTTTTTT. Its protein product is CASSLNPDRARGEKLFF.

This clonotype was seen many times. The rearrangement uses TRBV20-1 and TRBJ1-5; possibly TRBD1 for D (5 bases). The length of the CDR3 is 15 residues. Trimming left V 3 bases short and J 1 base short, with 13 bases between. CDR1 DFQATT and CDR2 SNEGSKA come from the germline V gene (reference sequence). The CDR3 region is CSARDLRGSNQPQHF. The CDR3, as DNA: TGCAGTGCTAGGGACCTTCGGGGGAGCAATCAGCCCCAGCATTTT.

This clonotype appeared many times. This rearrangement joins TRBV5-1 to TRBJ2-3; weak D call: TRBD1 (6 bases). CDR1 SGHRS and CDR2 YFSETQ come from the germline V gene. V was shortened by 2 bases and J by 7 bases, with 14 bases between the two germline ends. CDR3 length equals 14 residues. The CDR3 DNA sequence: TGCGCCAGCAGCTTTACGACCCAGGGGAATACGCAGTATTTT. Translation: CASSFTTQGNTQYF.

This clonotype was seen ten or more times. V and J are TRBV4-3 and TRBJ1-3; TRBD1 might be the D (6 bases). This CDR3 region has 16 residues. Germline lookup yields CDR1 LGHNA and CDR2 YSLEER. V gave up 4 bases and J gave up 0 bases, with 13 bases separating them. CDR3 bases: TGCGCCAGCAGCCCACAGGGAATAAGCTCTGGAAACACCATATATTTT. It specifies CASSPQGISSGNTIYF.

Ten or more counts support this clonotype. The rearrangement joins TRBV19 to TRBJ1-3; D not certain. Trimming took off 5 bases at V and 0 bases at J, with 11 bases between the two ends. The CDR3 spans 15 residues. Germline values: CDR1 LNHDA, CDR2 SQIVND (reference sequence). CDR3 protein: CASSRGTSSGNTIYF. The DNA for the CDR3 is TGTGCCAGTAGTCGGGGAACCTCCTCTGGAAACACCATATATTTT.

This clonotype appeared many times. The V and J genes are TRBV12-3 or TRBV12-4 and TRBJ2-4, with 7 bases identical to TRBD2. The CDR3 length is 16 residues. J lost 0 bases, V lost 6 bases, and 8 bases had no gene match. CDR3 bases: TGTGCCAGCAGCTCTGGGGACTACCTAGCCAAAAACATTCAGTACTTC. Its protein product is CASSSGDYLAKNIQYF.

This clonotype was picked up many times. This chain joins TRBV5-8 and TRBJ1-1, with 7 bases aligning to TRBD1. CDR3 length: 16 amino acids. J was trimmed by 0 bases and V by 0 bases; bases with no gene match: 5. The V gene's germline CDR1 is SGHTS and CDR2 YDEGEE. CDR3 coding DNA: TGTGCCAGCAGCTTGGTGTTGGGACAGATGAACACTGAAGCTTTCTTT. Its translation: CASSLVLGQMNTEAFF. Using reference TRBV5-8 and TRBJ1-1 for the parts outside the CDR3, the full variable domain is EAGVTQSPTHLIKTRGQQATLRCSPISGHTSVYWYQQALGLGLQFLLWYDEGEERNRGNFPPRFSGRQFPNYSSELNVNALELEDSALYLCASSLVLGQMNTEAFFGQGTRLTVV.

The V gene is TRBV18, the J gene TRBJ1-1, with unresolved D. V was cut by 5 bases and J by 5 bases, with 12 bases left in between. The germline V gene encodes CDR1 KGHSH and CDR2 LQKENI. The CDR3 consists of 13 residues. The CDR3 spells CASSSPGTTEAFF. Here the CDR3 DNA reads TGTGCCAGCTCAAGCCCAGGTACGACTGAAGCTTTCTTT.

This chain connects TRBV29-1 to TRBJ2-5; D is unclear. The CDR3 length is 12 residues. Germline loops: CDR1 SQVTM, CDR2 ANQGSEA. The V end lost 4 bases, the J end lost 1 base, and 7 bases lay between the germline ends. CDR3 nucleotides: TGCAGCGTTGGACGGTCCCAAGAGACCCAGTACTTC. Its protein is CSVGRSQETQYF.

This clonotype has a count of ten or more. The rearrangement joins TRBV20-1 to TRBJ2-4; 7 positions match TRBD1. CDR1 is DFQATT and CDR2 is SNEGSKA in the germline V gene (reference sequence). V lost 5 bases to trimming and J lost 8 bases; unmatched junction nucleotides: 12. The CDR3 contains 14 residues. The CDR3 sequence is CSASNRGPWDIQYF. The CDR3 bases are TGCAGTGCTTCCAACAGGGGACCATGGGACATTCAGTACTTC.

This clonotype showed up many times. The genes are TRBV11-3 and TRBJ2-3; a weak D match, TRBD1 (6 bases). Germline V gene lookup returns CDR1 SGHNT and CDR2 YENEEA. Deletions cut 5 bases from V and 1 base from J, with 22 bases between. This CDR3 has 18 amino acids. CDR3 residues: CASSRASGADIGTDTQYF. DNA of the CDR3: TGTGCCAGCAGCCGAGCTTCAGGGGCCGATATTGGCACAGATACGCAGTATTTT.

The gene calls are TRBV14 and TRBJ1-1; TRBD1 might be the D (6 bases). CDR1 is SGHDN and CDR2 is FVKESK in the germline V gene. CDR3 length equals 13 residues. V lost 4 bases and J lost 4, with 10 bases in between. CDR3 sequence: CASSRGGGTEAFF. The CDR3 DNA is TGTGCCAGCAGCCGGGGAGGGGGCACTGAAGCTTTCTTT.

This clonotype was detected ten times or more. This sequence joins TRBV30 and TRBJ1-1; no clear D. Between the trimmed V and J ends, which lost 0 bases and 0 bases, there was a span of 8 bases. There are 14 residues in the CDR3. Looked up from germline, CDR1 is GTSNPN and CDR2 is SVGIG (reference sequence). DNA of the CDR3: TGTGCCTGGAGTGTAGTCGGGGTGAACACTGAAGCTTTCTTT. As protein: CAWSVVGVNTEAFF.

This clonotype has ten or more counts. This CDR3 fails to terminate in the conserved phenylalanine or tryptophan, so it likely reflects a read error. The chain is built from TRBV12-3 or TRBV12-4 and TRBJ2-5; D tentatively fits TRBD1 or TRBD2 (5 bases each). Trimming removed 5 bases at V and 6 bases at J, with 13 bases between. The CDR3 contains 13 residues. CDR3 nucleotides: TGTGCCAGCAGTGCCGGGACGTTGAAGACCCAGTACTCC. Protein: CASSAGTLKTQYS.

In the case of this clonotype: A much larger clone is a single base away; this may be a read error. The chain employs TRBV29-1 and TRBJ1-5; possible D gene TRBD1, 5 bases. The CDR3 has 12 residues. The V gene's germline CDR1 is SQVTM and CDR2 ANQGSEA. Trimming took 4 bases from V and 8 from J, leaving 12 bases between them. CDR3 sequence: CSVGDGGEPQHF. The DNA of the CDR3 is TGCAGCGTTGGAGACGGGGGTGAGCCCCAGCATTTT.

A remark on this clonotype: It is likely a read error: a sequence one base away is far more abundant. The rearrangement links TRBV6-2 or TRBV6-3 to TRBJ1-1, with D uncertain. This CDR3 comprises 13 residues. Trimming removed 0 bases at V and 11 bases at J, with 13 bases between. Germline V gives CDR1 MNHEY, CDR2 SVGEGT. CDR3 coding DNA: TGTGCCAGCAGTTACTCGCAAGTCCGTGGGGCTTTCTTT. It translates to CASSYSQVRGAFF.

This clonotype was detected ten times or more. The gene calls are TRBV29-1 and TRBJ1-6; D ambiguous. There are 13 residues in the CDR3. CDR1 and CDR2 (germline): SQVTM, ANQGSEA. V lost 6 bases and J lost 4, with 10 bases in between. CDR3 sequence reads: CSVRTDYNSPLHF. Here the CDR3 DNA reads TGCAGCGTGCGGACGGATTATAATTCACCCCTCCACTTT. Using reference TRBV29-1 and TRBJ1-6 for the parts outside the CDR3, the full variable domain is SAVISQKPSRDICQRGTSLTIQCQVDSQVTMMFWYRQQPGQSLTLIATANQGSEATYESGFVIDKFPISRPNLTFSTLTVSNMSPEDSSIYLCSVRTDYNSPLHFGNGTRLTVT.

Ten or more counts support this clonotype. The gene calls are TRBV5-1 and TRBJ1-5; TRBD1 matches at 8 bases. The germline V gene has CDR1 SGHRS and CDR2 YFSETQ. The junction had 9 bases not matched to a gene; V was cut back by 0 bases and J by 7 bases. This CDR3 spans 16 amino acids. The CDR3 sequence is CASSLDRTGLRQPQHF. The CDR3 coding sequence is TGCGCCAGCAGCTTGGATCGGACAGGGTTAAGGCAGCCCCAGCATTTT.